This T cell receptor (beta chain) was sequenced for a study of T cell clones after liver transplantation. About the study: Pre-transplant mixed lymphocyte reactions yielded third-party-reactive TCRbeta sequences as comparators for graft-donor-reactive sequences. Draws occurred before transplant, before withdrawal, and after complete or failed withdrawal.

The repertoire was sequenced with immunoSEQ multiplex PCR; TCRdb's copy has only in-frame clones and lacks some. The table has approximately 18,000 clones, about 84% seen once. Unstimulated PBMCs were sorted into CD3+CD4+ and CD3+CD8+ populations. Germline CDR1 reads MGHRA; CDR2 reads YSYEKL. There are 13 residues in the CDR3. V dropped 1 base and J dropped 1 base, with 4 bases sitting between them. This TCR came from a human patient who received a liver transplant. T cells may partly derive from the graft donor. The chain employs TRBV4-1 and TRBJ2-5; D not resolved. The sequenced sample was CD8+ T cells from blood, obtained around 50 months after liver transplant. The CDR3 reads CASSQGPQETQYF. CDR3 DNA: TGCGCCAGCAGCCAAGGCCCCCAAGAGACCCAGTACTTC.